This T cell receptor beta chain comes out of a study of T cell repertoires in cytomegalovirus infection. Looking at the study overall: Shared public TCR beta signatures pointed to both CMV infection and a matching HLA type.

Findings and limits, study-wide: HLA-C-restricted, CMV-specific TCR beta clonotypes were dominant ex vivo. There were carriers of CMV plus the relevant HLA, and cumulative public TCR beta family frequency identified them.

Germline V lookup: CDR1 SGHRS, CDR2 YFSETQ. The V gene end was trimmed by 0 bases and the J gene end by 0 bases; junction bases not matched to a gene: 7. The CDR3 has 18 residues. TCRdb used MiXCR to reprocess the reads, holding one entry per CDR3 protein. The top ten hold more than 2.5% of the sample, which has around 740,000 distinct CDR3 sequences, about a third seen once. Of note for this clonotype: The antigen is unknown.

Specimen: PBMCs. The rearrangement links TRBV5-1 to TRBJ2-3, with 10 positions matching TRBD2. The TCR comes from a human donor in good health (CMV status not recorded). Some clones in this sample may be carry-over from other donors' samples. CDR3 nucleotides: TGCGCCAGCAGCTTGGGCCCCACTAGCGGGGTGAGCACAGATACGCAGTATTTT. It specifies CASSLGPTSGVSTDTQYF. Using reference TRBV5-1 and TRBJ2-3 for the parts outside the CDR3, the full variable domain is KAGVTQTPRYLIKTRGQQVTLSCSPISGHRSVSWYQQTPGQGLQFLFEYFSETQRNKGNFPGRFSGRQFSNSRSEMNVSTLELGDSALYLCASSLGPTSGVSTDTQYFGPGTRLTVL.